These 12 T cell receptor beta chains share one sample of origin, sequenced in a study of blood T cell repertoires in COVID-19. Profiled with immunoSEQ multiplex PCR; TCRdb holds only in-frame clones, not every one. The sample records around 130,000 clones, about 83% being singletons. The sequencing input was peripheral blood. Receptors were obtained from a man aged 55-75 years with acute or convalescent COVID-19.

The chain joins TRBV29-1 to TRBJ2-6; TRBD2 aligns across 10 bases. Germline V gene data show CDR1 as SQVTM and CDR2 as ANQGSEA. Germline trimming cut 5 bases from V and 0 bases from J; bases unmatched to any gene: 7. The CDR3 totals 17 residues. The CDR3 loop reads CSVLAGGDSSGANVLTF. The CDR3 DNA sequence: TGCAGCGTTTTAGCGGGAGGCGACAGCTCTGGGGCCAACGTCCTGACTTTC.

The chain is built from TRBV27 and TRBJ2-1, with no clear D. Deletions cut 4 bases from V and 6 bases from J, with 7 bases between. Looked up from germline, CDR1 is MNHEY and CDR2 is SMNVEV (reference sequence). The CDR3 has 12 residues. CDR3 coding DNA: TGTGCCAGCAGTTCCACCGGCAATGAGCAGTTCTTC. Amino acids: CASSSTGNEQFF.

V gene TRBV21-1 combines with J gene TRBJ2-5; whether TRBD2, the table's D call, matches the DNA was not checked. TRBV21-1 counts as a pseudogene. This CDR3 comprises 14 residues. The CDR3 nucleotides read TGTGCCAGCAGCAAAAGCCCCGGGAGGGGACCCCAGTACTTC. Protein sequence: CASSKSPGRGPQYF.

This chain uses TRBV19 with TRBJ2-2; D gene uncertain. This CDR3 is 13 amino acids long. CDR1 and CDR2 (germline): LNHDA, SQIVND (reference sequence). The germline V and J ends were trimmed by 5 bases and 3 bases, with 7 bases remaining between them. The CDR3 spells CASSPDYTGELFF. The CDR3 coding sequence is TGTGCCAGTAGTCCCGACTACACCGGGGAGCTGTTTTTT.

Here the CDR3 reads CASSLSRFSSSHEQYF. CDR3 DNA sequence: TGTGCCAGCAGTTTATCCCGATTTTCCAGTTCCCACGAGCAGTACTTC. The V call is TRBV27, the J call TRBJ2-7; D remains ambiguous. Per the germline V gene, CDR1 is MNHEY and CDR2 is SMNVEV (reference sequence). V lost 0 bases and J 5 bases, leaving 17 bases between the germline ends. The CDR3 runs to 16 residues.

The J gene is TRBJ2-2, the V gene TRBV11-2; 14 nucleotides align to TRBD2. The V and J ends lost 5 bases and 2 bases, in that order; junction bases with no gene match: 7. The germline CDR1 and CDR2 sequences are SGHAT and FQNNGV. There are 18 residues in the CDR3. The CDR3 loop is CASSLNGLAGGNTGELFF. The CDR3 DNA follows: TGTGCCAGCAGCCTCAACGGACTAGCGGGAGGCAACACCGGGGAGCTGTTTTTT.

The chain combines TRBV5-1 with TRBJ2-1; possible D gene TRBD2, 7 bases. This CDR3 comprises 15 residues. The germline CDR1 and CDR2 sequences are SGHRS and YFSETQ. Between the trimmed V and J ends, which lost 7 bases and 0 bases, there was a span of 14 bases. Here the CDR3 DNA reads TGCGCCAGCGGCGGGGGCTCTAGCTCCTACAATGAGCAGTTCTTC. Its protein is CASGGGSSSYNEQFF. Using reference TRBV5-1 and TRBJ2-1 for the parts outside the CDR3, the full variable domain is KAGVTQTPRYLIKTRGQQVTLSCSPISGHRSVSWYQQTPGQGLQFLFEYFSETQRNKGNFPGRFSGRQFSNSRSEMNVSTLELGDSALYLCASGGGSSSYNEQFFGPGTRLTVL.

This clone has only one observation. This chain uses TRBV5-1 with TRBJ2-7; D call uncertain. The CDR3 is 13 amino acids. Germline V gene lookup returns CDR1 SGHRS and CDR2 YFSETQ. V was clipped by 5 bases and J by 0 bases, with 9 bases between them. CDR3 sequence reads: CASSPGNSYEQYF. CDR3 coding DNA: TGCGCCAGCAGTCCAGGCAACTCCTACGAGCAGTACTTC. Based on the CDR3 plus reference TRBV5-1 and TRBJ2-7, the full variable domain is KAGVTQTPRYLIKTRGQQVTLSCSPISGHRSVSWYQQTPGQGLQFLFEYFSETQRNKGNFPGRFSGRQFSNSRSEMNVSTLELGDSALYLCASSPGNSYEQYFGPGTRLTVT.

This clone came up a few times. Written as DNA, the CDR3 is TGTGCCAGCAGTGAATACACCCAACACCCCGGGGGTGAGCAGTTCTTC. This encodes CASSEYTQHPGGEQFF. The chain has TRBV25-1 and TRBJ2-1, with D possibly TRBD2 on 6 matching bases. CDR1 and CDR2 from the germline V gene are MGHDK and SYGVNS. Deletions cut 0 bases from V and 9 bases from J, with 18 bases between. This CDR3 is built from 16 residues.

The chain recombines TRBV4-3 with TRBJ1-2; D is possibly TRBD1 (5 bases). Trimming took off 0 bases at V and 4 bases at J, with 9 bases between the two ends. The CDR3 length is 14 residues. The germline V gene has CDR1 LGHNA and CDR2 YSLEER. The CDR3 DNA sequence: TGCGCCAGCAGCCAAGACGGGCAGGGCTATGGCTACACCTTC. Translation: CASSQDGQGYGYTF.

CDR3 region: CASSQDLGRQGSTDTQYF. CDR3 DNA: TGCGCCAGCAGCCAAGACTTGGGAAGACAGGGAAGCACAGATACGCAGTATTTT. The chain has TRBV4-3 and TRBJ2-3; 7 bases match TRBD1. V shed 0 bases and J 0 bases; nucleotides not matched to a gene: 9. Germline CDR1 and CDR2: LGHNA and YSLEER. This CDR3 region has 18 residues.

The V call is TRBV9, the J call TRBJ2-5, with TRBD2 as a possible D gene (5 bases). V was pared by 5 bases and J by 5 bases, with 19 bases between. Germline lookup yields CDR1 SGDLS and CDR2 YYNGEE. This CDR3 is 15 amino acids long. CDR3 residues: CASSQRGRTQETQYF. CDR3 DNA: TGTGCCAGCAGTCAACGAGGGCGGACCCAGGAGACCCAGTACTTC.